The present T cell receptor beta chain was sequenced within a study of Tregs in tolerant kidney transplant recipients (dated by TCRdb to about 2019). Looking at the study overall: Additional Treg samples were obtained by sorting recipient CD4+CD25+CD127- cells from a roughly 3-day mixed lymphocyte reaction with belatacept, in some cases after a subsequent approximately five-day donor restimulation. During sorting of primary belatacept mixed lymphocyte reaction cultures, recipient cells were distinguished from donor cells with antibodies. TCRbeta sequencing was used in the study to identify donor-specific regulatory T cells before combined kidney and bone marrow transplantation, and the identified cells were then tracked after transplant. TCRbeta repertoire sequencing was used in a few healthy controls to compare several methods for expanding Tregs specific for an allogeneic donor.

Overall study outcomes, separate from this receptor: The study was constrained by small patient numbers, and validation of the findings is required in larger populations and under other immunosuppression protocols. The most biologically relevant and donor-specific TCRbeta repertoire appeared to be identified by expanding Tregs with activated donor B cells. Although technical replication error seemed to be minimal, the question of biological reproducibility was not addressed directly.

Blood from healthy controls was obtained either from healthy volunteers or as purchased buffy coats. Healthy control blood was separated into PBMCs by Ficoll density gradient and cryopreserved, and patient PBMCs were collected both before and after transplant. Of note for this clone: The clone's antigen remains unknown. Base qualities are not at hand, and no much larger clone is one base apart.

From the cysteine through the phenylalanine, the CDR3 covers 13 amino acids. The sequence is cut down to CDR3 DNA, 39 bases in frame from base 1. The V and J ends are trimmed by 4 bases and 3 bases, leaving 7 bases between them. The germline V gene supplies CDR1 MDHEN and CDR2 SYDVKM. For TCRbeta CDR3 sequencing, genomic DNA from the sorted cells was extracted using the QIAGEN DNeasy Blood and Tissue Kit. High-throughput TCRbeta CDR3 sequencing, including PCR amplification with bias correction and internal controls, was performed commercially through immunoSEQ. Concerning the study's data processing: Unique productive TCRbeta sequences were defined by CDR3 nucleotide sequence when primers matched and otherwise by CDR3 amino acid sequence together with Vbeta and Jbeta genes. Donor-reactive sequences were defined as at least 5-fold expanded in CFSE-low cells versus unstimulated cells, with frequency of at least 0.01% in CFSE-low cells. Repertoire divergence was quantified by Jensen-Shannon divergence using the top 100 TCRbeta sequences ranked by frequency. For any sample with multiple sequencing runs, sorting error was corrected in each run separately before the runs were pooled. TCRdb carries this immuneACCESS record with in-frame sequences only. Its versions omit some clonotypes, under half of them owing to an unresolved V gene in the studies checked, with the rest unexplained. From that table come the V and J calls and clone size; the DNA was used to work out D and trimming. Within this sample are 30,000 to 35,000 clones, with about 79% of them counted one time only. The top ten clones comprise about 2.3% of the sample.

The sequencing input was Tregs from blood cultured with allogeneic cells. Recombination linked TRBV28 to TRBJ1-5; the D gene is perhaps TRBD1, from 5 matching bases. This TCR came from a human donor in good health. CDR3 reads: CASSWGYNQPQHF. The DNA sequence reads TGTGCCAGCAGTTGGGGCTACAATCAGCCCCAGCATTTT. Full variable domain (CDR3 extended with the reference TRBV28 and TRBJ1-5 proteins): DVKVTQSSRYLVKRTGEKVFLECVQDMDHENMFWYRQDPGLGLRLIYFSYDVKMKEKGDIPEGYSVSREKKERFSLILESASTNQTSMYLCASSWGYNQPQHFGDGTRLSIL.